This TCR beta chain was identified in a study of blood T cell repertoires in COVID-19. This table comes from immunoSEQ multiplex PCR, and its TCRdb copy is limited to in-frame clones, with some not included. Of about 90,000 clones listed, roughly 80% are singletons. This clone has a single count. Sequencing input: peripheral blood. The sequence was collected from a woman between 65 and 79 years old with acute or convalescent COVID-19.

CDR3 sequence reads: CASSALAGGNTGELFF. The CDR3 region has the DNA TGTGCCAGCAGTGCCTTAGCGGGGGGGAACACCGGGGAGCTGTTTTTT. J is TRBJ2-2 and V is TRBV2; 10 bases align to TRBD2. This CDR3 has 16 residues. Germline loops: CDR1 SNHLY, CDR2 FYNNEI. V was clipped by 4 bases and J by 1 base; unmatched bases: 3.